These 21 T cell receptor beta chains originate from one sample sequenced in a study of blood T cell repertoires in COVID-19. Profiled with immunoSEQ multiplex PCR; TCRdb holds only in-frame clones, not every one. Of tens of thousands of clones listed, roughly 80% are singletons. The sequenced sample was peripheral blood. Source of these receptors: a woman aged 70-85 years with acute or convalescent COVID-19.

The sample holds a few counts of this clone. The chain couples TRBV27 to TRBJ2-3; the match to TRBD1 covers 10 bases. CDR1 and CDR2 (germline): MNHEY, SMNVEV (reference sequence). V lost 6 bases, J lost 1 base, and 7 bases stayed unmatched. CDR3 length: 16 amino acids. The CDR3 DNA is TGTGCCAGCAGATACCGGGACAGGGGACGCACAGATACGCAGTATTTT. Protein product: CASRYRDRGRTDTQYF.

The chain carries TRBV7-8 and TRBJ2-1, with TRBD2 matching over 9 bases. Germline V gene lookup returns CDR1 SGHVS and CDR2 FQNEAQ. The ends lost 5 bases at V and 7 bases at J; junction bases unmatched: 6. The CDR3 runs to 14 residues. The CDR3 region has the DNA TGTGCCAGCAGCGTGGCGGGAGGGAGGAATGAGCAGTTCTTC. Protein: CASSVAGGRNEQFF.

This chain links TRBV2 with TRBJ1-1, with a possible D match to TRBD1 (6 bases). The ends were cut back, 5 bases at V and 4 bases at J, with 14 bases in the middle. Germline V lookup: CDR1 SNHLY, CDR2 FYNNEI. The CDR3 runs to 14 residues. This CDR3 reads CASSSGNRVTEAFF. The CDR3 DNA sequence: TGTGCCAGCAGTTCCGGGAACAGGGTCACTGAAGCTTTCTTT.

This rearrangement joins TRBV21-1 to TRBJ2-1; the table's D call, TRBD1, was not checked against the DNA. TRBV21-1 corresponds to a pseudogene. The CDR3 has 9 amino acids. The CDR3 nucleotides read TGTGCCAGCAGCAAAGCGTGGCTCTTC. It specifies CASSKAWLF.

CDR3 sequence reads: CSVRQGAQETQYF. The CDR3 nucleotides read TGCAGCGTAAGACAGGGGGCCCAAGAGACCCAGTACTTC. The chain recombines TRBV29-1 with TRBJ2-5, with TRBD1 identical over 10 bases. Germline CDR1 is SQVTM and CDR2 is ANQGSEA. This CDR3 has 13 residues. V lost 6 bases and J lost 1; bases outside the gene matches: 2.

This sequence joins TRBV28 and TRBJ2-1; 7 bases are a match to TRBD1. Trimming cost V 1 base and J 12 bases; bases outside gene matches: 9. CDR3 length equals 14 residues. Germline V gives CDR1 MDHEN, CDR2 SYDVKM. CDR3 DNA sequence: TGTGCCAGCAGTTTATTAGGGGGACAGAAGGTGCAGTTCTTC. It encodes CASSLLGGQKVQFF.

The CDR3 DNA is TGCGCCAGCAGCCAGGGACTAGCGGGAGTAGTAGATACGCAGTATTTT. Protein: CASSQGLAGVVDTQYF. The chain carries TRBV5-1 and TRBJ2-3, with 14 positions matching TRBD2. The CDR3 is 16 residues long. The germline gives CDR1 SGHRS, CDR2 YFSETQ. V trimming: 4 bases; J trimming: 5 bases; junction bases outside the gene matches: 6. Full variable domain (remainder filled in from reference TRBV5-1 and TRBJ2-3): KAGVTQTPRYLIKTRGQQVTLSCSPISGHRSVSWYQQTPGQGLQFLFEYFSETQRNKGNFPGRFSGRQFSNSRSEMNVSTLELGDSALYLCASSQGLAGVVDTQYFGPGTRLTVL.

The chain is built from TRBV4-1 and TRBJ2-7; 8 bases are shared with TRBD1. Per germline, CDR1 MGHRA and CDR2 YSYEKL. Trimming at V came to 1 base and at J to 1 base, leaving 6 bases not matched to a gene. The CDR3 runs to 16 residues. As DNA, the CDR3 is TGCGCCAGCAGCCAAGTCGGACAGGGACAATCCTACGAGCAGTACTTC. It codes for CASSQVGQGQSYEQYF.

Only one count was recorded for this clone. The rearrangement uses TRBV28 and TRBJ1-4, with 9 bases fitting TRBD1. CDR3 length: 14 residues. Looked up from germline, CDR1 is MDHEN and CDR2 is SYDVKM. V was pared by 7 bases and J by 7 bases, with 7 bases of the junction left unmatched. CDR3 amino acids: CASTLTGGGEKLFF. DNA for the CDR3: TGTGCCAGCACCCTAACAGGGGGCGGTGAAAAACTGTTTTTT.

This sequence joins TRBV5-1 and TRBJ2-7; 9 nucleotides agree with TRBD2. The CDR3 extends over 14 amino acids. The V and J ends lost 3 bases and 11 bases, in that order; junction bases with no gene match: 12. The V gene's germline CDR1 is SGHRS and CDR2 YFSETQ. The chain's CDR3 is CASSWSPSGNQEYF. DNA for the CDR3: TGCGCCAGCAGCTGGAGTCCTAGCGGGAACCAGGAGTACTTC. The whole variable domain, filled in from reference TRBV5-1 and TRBJ2-7, reads KAGVTQTPRYLIKTRGQQVTLSCSPISGHRSVSWYQQTPGQGLQFLFEYFSETQRNKGNFPGRFSGRQFSNSRSEMNVSTLELGDSALYLCASSWSPSGNQEYFGPGTRLTVT.

The rearrangement links TRBV7-6 to TRBJ2-5; D not resolved. The CDR3 covers 11 residues. Trimming pared 5 bases from V and 5 bases from J, leaving 6 bases between. CDR1 is SGHVS and CDR2 is FNYEAQ in the germline V gene. CDR3 DNA sequence: TGTGCCAGCAGCATTCGGGAGACCCAGTACTTC. It yields the protein CASSIRETQYF. The whole variable domain, remainder taken from reference TRBV7-6 and TRBJ2-5, is GAGVSQSPRYKVTKRGQDVALRCDPISGHVSLYWYRQALGQGPEFLTYFNYEAQQDKSGLPNDRFSAERPEGSISTLTIQRTEQRDSAMYRCASSIRETQYFGPGTRLLVL.

A remark on this clone: The junction does not match germline at one end; this may be a read error. The chain couples TRBV7-2 to TRBJ2-1; the match to TRBD2 covers 10 bases. The CDR3 consists of 15 residues. CDR1 is SGHTA and CDR2 is FQGNSA in the germline V gene. The DNA of the CDR3 is TGTGCCAGCACCTTAGGAACTAGCGGGATGAGGGAGCAGTTCTTC. It encodes CASTLGTSGMREQFF.

The chain carries TRBV4-2 and TRBJ1-5, with 8 bases aligning to TRBD1. From germline, CDR1 is LGHNA and CDR2 YNFKEQ. Germline trimming cut 1 base from V and 4 bases from J; bases unmatched to any gene: 6. The CDR3 extends over 16 amino acids. This CDR3 is CASSQADRVVNQPQHF. As DNA, the CDR3 is TGTGCCAGCAGCCAAGCGGACAGGGTCGTAAATCAGCCCCAGCATTTT.

This chain uses TRBV21-1 with TRBJ2-6; the table's D call TRBD2 went unverified against the DNA. TRBV21-1 is noted as a pseudogene. The CDR3 runs to 19 residues. CDR3 loop: CASSKPGLAGASGANVLTF. The CDR3 region has the DNA TGTGCCAGCAGCAAACCCGGACTAGCGGGAGCTAGTGGGGCCAACGTCCTGACTTTC.

The chain carries TRBV9 and TRBJ1-3; D uncertain. Germline lookup yields CDR1 SGDLS and CDR2 YYNGEE. This CDR3 spans 15 amino acids. Trimming took off 4 bases at V and 4 bases at J, with 15 bases between the two ends. As DNA, the CDR3 is TGTGCCAGCAGCTTCCGGGAGGGAGCCGGAAACACCATATATTTT. Translating it yields CASSFREGAGNTIYF.

This chain connects TRBV19 to TRBJ2-1, with TRBD2 matching 11 bases. The CDR3 covers 16 residues. The germline gives CDR1 LNHDA, CDR2 SQIVND (reference sequence). The V gene end was trimmed by 6 bases and the J gene end by 6 bases; junction bases not matched to a gene: 10. For the CDR3, the DNA is TGTGCCAGTAGCCAAATACTAGCGGGAGTCACCAATGAGCAGTTCTTC. It translates to CASSQILAGVTNEQFF.

The J gene is TRBJ2-1, the V gene TRBV9; 11 bases line up with TRBD2. The V and J ends lost 4 bases and 2 bases, in that order; junction bases with no gene match: 8. The CDR3 is 17 residues long. Germline CDR1 SGDLS, CDR2 YYNGEE. Here the CDR3 reads CASSTTSGSIAYNEQFF. The CDR3 coding sequence is TGTGCCAGCAGCACAACTAGCGGGAGTATCGCCTACAATGAGCAGTTCTTC.

The chain recombines TRBV19 with TRBJ2-6; weak D call: TRBD1 (5 bases). The CDR3 totals 16 residues. Trimming left V 3 bases short and J 0 bases short, with 9 bases between. Germline CDR1 reads LNHDA; CDR2 reads SQIVND (reference sequence). The CDR3 loop is CASSMWTPSGANVLTF. Written as DNA, the CDR3 is TGTGCCAGTAGTATGTGGACACCCTCTGGGGCCAACGTCCTGACTTTC.

The chain combines TRBV6-1 with TRBJ2-5; TRBD2 matches 12 bases. Germline assignment: CDR1 MNHNS and CDR2 SASEGT. The CDR3 runs to 16 residues. V shed 3 bases, J shed 2 bases, and the junction held 4 bases outside the gene matches. DNA for the CDR3: TGTGCCAGCAGTGATCGACTAGCGGGAGTTCAAGAGACCCAGTACTTC. This sequence encodes CASSDRLAGVQETQYF.

This clone showed up just a few times. The gene calls are TRBV19 and TRBJ2-5; possible D gene TRBD1, 5 bases. The CDR3 has 15 amino acids. V lost 3 bases to trimming and J lost 3 bases, with 14 bases between them. Germline CDR1 is LNHDA and CDR2 is SQIVND (reference sequence). The chain's CDR3 is CASSITGRGEETQYF. CDR3 in DNA: TGTGCCAGTAGTATTACAGGCCGCGGAGAAGAGACCCAGTACTTC.

The J gene is TRBJ2-7, the V gene TRBV3-1 (or the pseudogene TRBV3-2), with 12 bases identical to TRBD2. CDR1 and CDR2 from the germline V gene are LGHDT and YNNKEL (reference sequence). J lost 5 bases, V lost 4 bases, and 6 bases had no gene match. CDR3 length: 15 amino acids. CDR3 amino acids: CASSPGLAGFDEQYF. CDR3 coding DNA: TGTGCCAGCAGCCCCGGACTAGCGGGATTTGACGAGCAGTACTTC.